The 17 T cell receptor beta chains reported below all come from one sample, sequenced in a study of early T cells in non-severe SARS-CoV-2 infection. TCRdb analysed the 5' RACE reads with MiXCR anew, one entry per CDR3 protein. The sample includes roughly 32,000 distinct CDR3 sequences, approximately 7% seen only once; the top ten take about 36%. The sample taken for sequencing was whole blood. Receptor source: an adult who was a healthcare worker with PCR-confirmed SARS-CoV-2 infection or an uninfected control (not recorded which).

The chain joins TRBV12-3 or TRBV12-4 to TRBJ2-5; TRBD2 might be the D (5 bases). Between the trimmed V and J ends, which lost 2 bases and 2 bases, there was a span of 18 bases. The CDR3 has 17 amino acids. The DNA of the CDR3 is TGTGCCAGCAGTTTACGGGGTTCTATATCATCTCAAGAGACCCAGTACTTC. Its protein product is CASSLRGSISSQETQYF.

V is TRBV19 and J is TRBJ2-5, with D perhaps being TRBD1 or TRBD2 (6 bases each). V lost 3 bases to trimming and J lost 5 bases, with 13 bases between them. The CDR3 is 14 residues long. Germline V gene data show CDR1 as LNHDA and CDR2 as SQIVND (reference sequence). CDR3 in DNA: TGTGCCAGTAGTATTGTGGAAGGGGGGGAGACCCAGTACTTC. Amino acids: CASSIVEGGETQYF.

There are many counts of this clonotype. This chain joins TRBV27 and TRBJ1-1; D not certain. V shed 9 bases and J shed 0 bases, with 11 bases lying between them. Germline V gene lookup returns CDR1 MNHEY and CDR2 SMNVEV (reference sequence). The CDR3 loop spans 13 amino acids. The CDR3 DNA reads TGTGCCAGTGGGCTTTTGGTGAACACTGAAGCTTTCTTT. This encodes CASGLLVNTEAFF.

In this sample, this clonotype turned up many times. The chain is built from TRBV7-9 and TRBJ2-1; the D gene is possibly TRBD2 (6 bases). V was shortened by 4 bases and J by 9 bases, with 13 bases between the two germline ends. This CDR3 spans 13 amino acids. CDR1 and CDR2 from the germline V gene are SEHNR and FQNEAQ (reference sequence). The CDR3 DNA follows: TGTGCCAGCAGCTCCCAACTAGCAGGTGAGCAGTTCTTC. Amino acids: CASSSQLAGEQFF.

This clonotype has a count of ten or more. The rearrangement uses TRBV4-1 and TRBJ1-6; unclear D gene. V lost 1 base to trimming and J lost 9 bases, with 10 bases between them. From germline, CDR1 is MGHRA and CDR2 YSYEKL. CDR3 size: 14 residues. The CDR3 coding sequence is TGCGCCAGCAGCCAAGGAGGGTTTGTTTCACCCCTCCACTTT. The encoded protein is CASSQGGFVSPLHF.

The table lists this clonotype with many counts. This chain uses TRBV24-1 with TRBJ2-2, with 9 nucleotides matching TRBD1. CDR1 is KGHDR and CDR2 is SFDVKD in the germline V gene. The CDR3 sequence is 15 residues long. V lost 5 bases, J lost 6 bases, and 6 bases stayed unmatched. CDR3 in DNA: TGTGCCACCAGTGCCGGGGACAGGGATCCCGGGGAGCTGTTTTTT. The encoded protein is CATSAGDRDPGELFF.

This clonotype showed up just a few times. The rearrangement links TRBV29-1 to TRBJ1-2; D unresolved. The V and J ends lost 7 bases and 2 bases respectively, with 8 bases between them. Per germline, CDR1 SQVTM and CDR2 ANQGSEA. The CDR3 length is 11 residues. For the CDR3, the DNA is TGCAGCGCCGTCTCGAACTATGGCTACACCTTC. It encodes CSAVSNYGYTF.

There are many counts of this clonotype. This rearrangement joins TRBV28 to TRBJ2-5; D could derive from TRBD1 or TRBD2 (5 bases each). CDR1 and CDR2 (germline): MDHEN, SYDVKM. The CDR3 has 14 amino acids. The V end was cut by 5 bases, the J end by 2 bases, with 12 bases between. The CDR3 nucleotides read TGTGCCAGCAGTCCACCGGGACGGCAAGAGACCCAGTACTTC. Its translation: CASSPPGRQETQYF.

In this sample, this clonotype turned up many times. The rearrangement uses TRBV19 and TRBJ2-7; D is unclear. Trimming shortened V by 6 bases and J by 0 bases, and 12 bases separated the two germline ends. The CDR3 sequence is 14 residues long. Germline V lookup: CDR1 LNHDA, CDR2 SQIVND (reference sequence). The CDR3 sequence is CASSEIIPSYEQYF. The CDR3 region has the DNA TGTGCCAGTAGCGAAATTATACCCTCCTACGAGCAGTACTTC.

This clonotype was seen only a few times. CDR3 amino acids: CASSSGTSGRYNEQFF. The CDR3 bases are TGTGCCAGCAGCTCGGGAACTAGCGGGAGATACAATGAGCAGTTCTTC. The chain employs TRBV11-3 and TRBJ2-1; TRBD2 matches at 11 bases. Germline V lookup: CDR1 SGHNT, CDR2 YENEEA. V gave up 4 bases and J gave up 4 bases; unmatched junction bases: 6. The CDR3 sequence is 16 residues long. Looking up the rest from reference TRBV11-3 and TRBJ2-1 gives the full variable domain: EAGVVQSPRYKIIEKKQPVAFWCNPISGHNTLYWYLQNLGQGPELLIRYENEEAVDDSQLPKDRFSAERLKGVDSTLKIQPAELGDSAVYLCASSSGTSGRYNEQFFGPGTRLTVL.

This clonotype appeared many times. The chain is built from TRBV7-6 and TRBJ2-5, with D possibly matching TRBD2 (5 bases). Trimming shortened V by 6 bases and J by 0 bases, and 14 bases separated the two germline ends. The germline gives CDR1 SGHVS, CDR2 FNYEAQ. The CDR3 is 15 amino acids. The CDR3 loop is CASSGLLMYQETQYF. As DNA, the CDR3 is TGTGCCAGCAGTGGACTTCTAATGTACCAAGAGACCCAGTACTTC.

V is TRBV7-9 and J is TRBJ1-5; D unresolved. CDR1 SEHNR and CDR2 FQNEAQ come from the germline V gene (reference sequence). CDR3 length equals 13 residues. V lost 6 bases to trimming and J lost 7 bases, with 13 bases between them. The CDR3 spells CASSGYADQPQHF. DNA of the CDR3: TGTGCCAGCAGTGGGTACGCGGACCAGCCCCAGCATTTT.

This clonotype showed up many times. The J gene is TRBJ2-1, the V gene TRBV12-3 or TRBV12-4; 7 bases are a match to TRBD2. The CDR3 sequence is 15 residues long. Germline trimming cut 3 bases from V and 5 bases from J; bases unmatched to any gene: 7. This CDR3 is CASSLGREFHNEQFF. Here the CDR3 DNA reads TGTGCCAGCAGTTTGGGGCGGGAGTTCCACAATGAGCAGTTCTTC.

This clonotype was observed a few times. The chain has TRBV6-5 and TRBJ2-2; D is unresolved. CDR1 and CDR2 (germline): MNHEY, SVGAGI. The length of the CDR3 is 17 residues. V was clipped by 3 bases and J by 5 bases, with 19 bases between them. The CDR3 protein is CASSYVVSSTSTGELFF. The CDR3, as DNA: TGTGCCAGCAGTTATGTCGTCAGCAGCACCTCAACCGGGGAGCTGTTTTTT.

This clonotype was recorded at least ten times. The chain employs TRBV12-5 and TRBJ2-4, with a tentative D call TRBD1 (5 bases). The germline V and J ends were trimmed by 0 bases and 2 bases, with 14 bases remaining between them. The CDR3 spans 17 residues. Germline V gene data show CDR1 as LGHNT and CDR2 as FRNRAP. CDR3 protein: CASGLVKLGATKNIQYF. The CDR3 coding sequence is TGTGCTAGTGGTTTGGTAAAGTTAGGGGCAACCAAAAACATTCAGTACTTC.

In this sample, this clonotype turned up many times. The V and J genes are TRBV6-5 and TRBJ1-2, with a weak D call TRBD1 (6 bases). The germline V gene encodes CDR1 MNHEY and CDR2 SVGAGI. CDR3 length: 14 residues. The V end was cut by 8 bases, the J end by 10 bases, with 23 bases between. The CDR3 loop reads CASPGVRGLLFYTF. The CDR3, as DNA: TGTGCCAGCCCGGGCGTGCGGGGGCTGTTGTTCTACACCTTC.

This clonotype showed up just a few times. This chain joins TRBV11-2 and TRBJ2-7, with 9 bases that match TRBD1. Germline CDR1 SGHAT, CDR2 FQNNGV. Unmatched junction bases numbered 11, after V lost 5 bases and J lost 3 bases. The CDR3 is made up of 16 amino acids. The DNA for the CDR3 is TGTGCCAGCAGCCGCCGCTCGGGACAGGGAAACTACGAGCAGTACTTC. Translating gives CASSRRSGQGNYEQYF.